This entry features one T cell receptor (beta chain) sequence. What it recognizes is unknown. The CDR3 has 14 residues. CDR1 is SGHTA and CDR2 is FQGNSA in the germline V gene. The ends lost 5 bases at V and 1 base at J; junction bases unmatched: 2. The entry originates in a study of T cell responses to AZD1222 COVID-19 vaccine. This table comes from immunoSEQ multiplex PCR, and its TCRdb copy is limited to in-frame clones, with some not included. This repertoire shows around 95,000 clones, around 87% found once; its top ten account for more than 3.5%. Overall study results and limits: Donor demographics were predominantly white British with a female majority; clonal diversity may be underestimated. Repertoires were obtained only post-peak T cell response. Spike-specific TCR breadth and depth went up after people got two AZD1222 doses. Reportedly, nearly half of unique spike TCRs recognized epitopes outside B.1.351/B.1.1.7 mutations.

The sequence derives from an adult in good health. The material sequenced was peripheral blood, taken on day 0 of MenACWY control vaccination. The chain carries TRBV7-2 and TRBJ1-5; 7 bases align to TRBD1. The CDR3 region is CASSLQGSNQPQHF. CDR3 in DNA: TGTGCCAGCAGCCTACAGGGGAGCAATCAGCCCCAGCATTTT.